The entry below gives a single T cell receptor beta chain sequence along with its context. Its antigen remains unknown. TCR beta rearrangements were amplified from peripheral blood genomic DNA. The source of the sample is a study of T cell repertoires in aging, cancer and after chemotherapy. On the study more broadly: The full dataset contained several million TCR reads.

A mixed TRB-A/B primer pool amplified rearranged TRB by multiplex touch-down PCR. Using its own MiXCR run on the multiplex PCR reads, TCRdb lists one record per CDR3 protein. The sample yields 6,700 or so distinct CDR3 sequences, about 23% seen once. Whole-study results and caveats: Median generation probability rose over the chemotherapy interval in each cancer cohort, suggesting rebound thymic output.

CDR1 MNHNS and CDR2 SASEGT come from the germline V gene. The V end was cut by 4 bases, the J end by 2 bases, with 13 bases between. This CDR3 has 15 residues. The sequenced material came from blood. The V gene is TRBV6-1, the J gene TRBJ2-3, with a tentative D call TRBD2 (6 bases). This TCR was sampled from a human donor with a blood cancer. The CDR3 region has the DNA TGTGCCAGCAGTGGGGGTAGCGGCGCCACAGATACGCAGTATTTT. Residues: CASSGGSGATDTQYF.